Listed here are 17 T cell receptor beta chains from one sample, sequenced in a study of neurological immune-mediated disorders. TCRdb fed the 5' RACE reads into MiXCR, producing one record per CDR3 protein. The sample holds fewer than 85,000 distinct CDR3 sequences, 4.3% seen once. Time point in this sample: longitudinal time-point 3. The sample was PBMCs. Receptor source: a woman aged 55-70 years with multiple sclerosis.

This clonotype has only a few counts. The J gene is TRBJ1-1, the V gene TRBV27; 7 positions agree with TRBD1. This CDR3 comprises 15 residues. The V gene end was trimmed by 5 bases and the J gene end by 0 bases; junction bases not matched to a gene: 6. In germline, CDR1 is MNHEY, CDR2 SMNVEV (reference sequence). The CDR3 DNA reads TGTGCCAGCAGTCAACTACAGGGGATGAACACTGAAGCTTTCTTT. Translating gives CASSQLQGMNTEAFF.

This clonotype has at least ten counts. The J gene is TRBJ2-5, the V gene TRBV3-1; D may be TRBD1 or TRBD2 (7 bases each). V lost 4 bases and J lost 7, with 25 bases in between. Germline V gene sequence: CDR1 LGHDT, CDR2 YNNKEL (reference sequence). The CDR3 sequence is 17 residues long. CDR3 loop: CASSLPGGAPSRGTQYF. The CDR3 DNA follows: TGTGCCAGCAGCCTACCAGGGGGGGCCCCTAGTCGGGGGACCCAGTACTTC.

This clonotype appeared many times. The V call is TRBV29-1, the J call TRBJ2-7; D not resolved. The CDR3 is 12 amino acids. Trimming left V 7 bases short and J 5 bases short, with 15 bases between. Germline CDR1 reads SQVTM; CDR2 reads ANQGSEA. For the CDR3, the DNA is TGCAGCGCTATCAGAAGTGGGAACGAGCAGTACTTC. Its protein is CSAIRSGNEQYF.

In its sample, this clonotype was seen many times. The chain couples TRBV18 to TRBJ2-6; D call uncertain. With 6 bases removed from V and 2 bases from J, the gap between germline ends came to 17 bases. The germline CDR1 and CDR2 sequences are KGHSH and LQKENI. The CDR3 sequence is 17 residues long. The CDR3 sequence: CASSPSDPGAGANVLTF. In DNA, the CDR3 is TGTGCCAGCTCTCCCTCGGACCCCGGCGCTGGGGCCAACGTCCTGACTTTC.

This clonotype appeared many times. This sequence joins TRBV9 and TRBJ1-1, with 7 bases fitting TRBD1. This CDR3 has 16 amino acids. V lost 0 bases to trimming and J lost 4 bases; unmatched junction nucleotides: 9. Germline V lookup: CDR1 SGDLS, CDR2 YYNGEE. The CDR3 reads CASSVAGGLRGTEAFF. Here the CDR3 DNA reads TGTGCCAGCAGCGTAGCAGGGGGGCTCCGGGGCACTGAAGCTTTCTTT.

This clonotype was found many times. The chain recombines TRBV7-6 with TRBJ2-3; 7 nucleotides align to TRBD1. The germline V gene encodes CDR1 SGHVS and CDR2 FNYEAQ. The J segment lost 2 bases and the V segment lost 1 base, leaving 3 bases of the junction unmatched. This CDR3 has 15 amino acids. The CDR3 reads CASSLGTGLTDTQYF. For the CDR3, the DNA is TGTGCCAGCAGCTTAGGGACAGGCCTCACAGATACGCAGTATTTT.

This clonotype was counted ten times or more. The CDR3 DNA follows: TGTGCCACCAGCACCCTAGGAGGCAGACGGCCAAACACCGGGGAGCTGTTTTTT. Translation gives CATSTLGGRRPNTGELFF. The chain links TRBV15 to TRBJ2-2, with a possible D match to TRBD2 (5 bases). Trimming left V 4 bases short and J 2 bases short, with 20 bases between. The CDR3 spans 18 residues. CDR1 LNHNV and CDR2 YYDKDF come from the germline V gene (reference sequence).

This clonotype was observed many times. The chain has TRBV18 and TRBJ1-5; D gene unclear. CDR3 length equals 12 residues. CDR1 is KGHSH and CDR2 is LQKENI in the germline V gene. V lost 4 bases and J 3 bases, leaving 4 bases between the germline ends. The CDR3: CASSQANQPQHF. The CDR3 bases are TGTGCCAGCTCACAGGCCAATCAGCCCCAGCATTTT.

This clonotype was recorded many times. This chain uses TRBV11-3 with TRBJ2-7, with D possibly matching TRBD1 (6 bases). This CDR3 is built from 12 residues. Germline CDR1 SGHNT, CDR2 YENEEA. The V gene lost 5 bases and the J gene lost 5 bases, with 10 bases spanning the gap. DNA of the CDR3: TGTGCCAGCAGCGGCAGGGGCAACGAGCAGTACTTC. It encodes CASSGRGNEQYF.

The sample holds many counts of this clonotype. This sequence joins TRBV15 and TRBJ2-1, with D unclear. The germline V and J ends were trimmed by 1 base and 0 bases, with 7 bases remaining between them. Germline assignment: CDR1 LNHNV and CDR2 YYDKDF (reference sequence). The CDR3 covers 15 residues. CDR3 in amino acids: CATSRARSSYNEQFF. CDR3 DNA: TGTGCCACCAGCAGAGCTAGGAGCTCCTACAATGAGCAGTTCTTC.

This clonotype was counted at least ten times. The chain uses TRBV20-1 and TRBJ2-3; no clear D. The CDR3 runs 13 residues. The germline V gene encodes CDR1 DFQATT and CDR2 SNEGSKA (reference sequence). Trimming removed 3 bases at V and 0 bases at J, with 7 bases between. This CDR3 is CSASTLSTDTQYF. The CDR3 DNA reads as TGCAGTGCTAGCACCCTTAGCACAGATACGCAGTATTTT.

At least ten counts were recorded for this clonotype. The chain is built from TRBV7-8 and TRBJ1-4; D remains ambiguous. The CDR3 length is 17 residues. Looked up from germline, CDR1 is SGHVS and CDR2 is FQNEAQ. The ends were cut back, 4 bases at V and 0 bases at J, with 15 bases in the middle. The CDR3 nucleotides read TGTGCCAGCAGCTCGGGGAGCTCTTATACAACTAATGAAAAACTGTTTTTT. Translation gives CASSSGSSYTTNEKLFF.

This clonotype was seen many times. The rearrangement links TRBV18 to TRBJ2-1; 8 bases agree with TRBD2. There are 15 residues in the CDR3. V shed 2 bases and J 2 bases; nucleotides not matched to a gene: 2. Germline V lookup: CDR1 KGHSH, CDR2 LQKENI. CDR3 DNA sequence: TGTGCCAGCTCACCAATTAGCGGGACCTACAATGAGCAGTTCTTC. This sequence encodes CASSPISGTYNEQFF.

Many counts were recorded for this clonotype. This chain uses TRBV7-9 with TRBJ1-2; D gene unclear. The CDR3 extends over 12 amino acids. Germline V gene sequence: CDR1 SEHNR, CDR2 FQNEAQ (reference sequence). Trimming removed 8 bases at V and 5 bases at J, with 12 bases between. The CDR3: CASAPARYGYTF. CDR3 in DNA: TGTGCCAGCGCCCCGGCCCGGTATGGCTACACCTTC.

This clonotype was counted ten times or more. The chain employs TRBV12-3 or TRBV12-4 and TRBJ1-2, with D unclear. V was clipped by 3 bases and J by 10 bases, with 15 bases between them. This CDR3 is 13 amino acids long. The CDR3 nucleotides read TGTGCCAGCAGTTTTATGGCAGGACTCTACTACACCTTC. It is translated as CASSFMAGLYYTF.

This clonotype was observed at least ten times. The rearrangement links TRBV7-9 to TRBJ1-1; D is undetermined. The germline V gene has CDR1 SEHNR and CDR2 FQNEAQ (reference sequence). This CDR3 region has 14 residues. Trimming took 2 bases from V and 1 from J, leaving 8 bases between them. The CDR3 coding sequence is TGTGCCAGCAGCTTAAACTCAGCGAACACTGAAGCTTTCTTT. Residues: CASSLNSANTEAFF. Based on the CDR3 plus reference TRBV7-9 and TRBJ1-1, the full variable domain is DTGVSQNPRHKITKRGQNVTFRCDPISEHNRLYWYRQTLGQGPEFLTYFQNEAQLEKSRLLSDRFSAERPKGSFSTLEIQRTEQGDSAMYLCASSLNSANTEAFFGQGTRLTVV.

The sample holds many counts of this clonotype. The chain is built from TRBV14 and TRBJ2-7; D not resolved. The germline V and J ends were trimmed by 3 bases and 1 base, with 16 bases remaining between them. Germline V gene lookup returns CDR1 SGHDN and CDR2 FVKESK. The CDR3 consists of 16 residues. CDR3 DNA: TGTGCCAGCAGCCAGGGAAGTGGCAGTCCATCCTACGAGCAGTACTTC. As protein: CASSQGSGSPSYEQYF.